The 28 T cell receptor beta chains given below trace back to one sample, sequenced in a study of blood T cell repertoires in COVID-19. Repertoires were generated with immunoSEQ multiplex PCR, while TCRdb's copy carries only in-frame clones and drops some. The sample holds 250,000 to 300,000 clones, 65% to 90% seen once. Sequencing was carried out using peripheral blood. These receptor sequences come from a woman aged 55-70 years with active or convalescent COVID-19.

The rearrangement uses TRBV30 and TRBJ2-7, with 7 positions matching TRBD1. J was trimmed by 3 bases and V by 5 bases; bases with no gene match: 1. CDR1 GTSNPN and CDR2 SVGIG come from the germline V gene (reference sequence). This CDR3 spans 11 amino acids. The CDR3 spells CAWGTVYEQYF. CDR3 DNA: TGTGCCTGGGGGACAGTCTACGAGCAGTACTTC.

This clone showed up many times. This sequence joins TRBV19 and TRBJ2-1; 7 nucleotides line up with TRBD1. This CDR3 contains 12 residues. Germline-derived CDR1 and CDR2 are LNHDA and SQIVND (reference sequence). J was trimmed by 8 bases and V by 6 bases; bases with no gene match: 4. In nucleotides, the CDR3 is TGTGCCAGTAGCAACAGGGGCCATGAGCAGTTCTTC. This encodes CASSNRGHEQFF.

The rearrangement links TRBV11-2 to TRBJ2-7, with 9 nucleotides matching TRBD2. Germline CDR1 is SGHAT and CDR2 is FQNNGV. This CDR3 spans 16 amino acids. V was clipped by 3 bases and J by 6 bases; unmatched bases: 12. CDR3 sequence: CASSFQWSGGQAEQYF. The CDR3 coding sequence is TGTGCCAGCAGCTTTCAATGGAGCGGGGGGCAGGCCGAGCAGTACTTC.

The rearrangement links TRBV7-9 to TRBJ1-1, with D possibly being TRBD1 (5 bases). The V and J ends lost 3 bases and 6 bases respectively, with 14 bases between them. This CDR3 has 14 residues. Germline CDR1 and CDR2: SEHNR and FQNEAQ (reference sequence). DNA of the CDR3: TGTGCCAGCAGCTTCTTTCAGGGCCGGGCTGAAGCTTTCTTT. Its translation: CASSFFQGRAEAFF.

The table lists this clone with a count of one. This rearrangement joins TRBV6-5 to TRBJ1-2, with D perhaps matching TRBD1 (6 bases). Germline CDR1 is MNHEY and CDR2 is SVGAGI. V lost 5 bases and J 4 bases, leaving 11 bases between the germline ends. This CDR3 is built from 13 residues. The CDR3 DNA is TGTGCCAGCAGTCGGACAGAAGTCTATGGCTACACCTTC. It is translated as CASSRTEVYGYTF.

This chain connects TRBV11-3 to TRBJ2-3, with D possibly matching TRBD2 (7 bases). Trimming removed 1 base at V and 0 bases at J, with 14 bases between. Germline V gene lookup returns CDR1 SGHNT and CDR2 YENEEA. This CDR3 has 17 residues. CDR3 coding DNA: TGTGCCAGCAGCTTAGCCACGGGGGGCCCTAGCACAGATACGCAGTATTTT. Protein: CASSLATGGPSTDTQYF.

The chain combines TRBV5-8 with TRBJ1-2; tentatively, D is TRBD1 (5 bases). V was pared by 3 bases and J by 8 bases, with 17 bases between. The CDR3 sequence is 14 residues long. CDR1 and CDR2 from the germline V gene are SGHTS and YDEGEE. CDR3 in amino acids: CASSYGSRARGYTF. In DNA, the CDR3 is TGTGCCAGCAGCTACGGTAGCAGGGCTCGCGGCTACACCTTC.

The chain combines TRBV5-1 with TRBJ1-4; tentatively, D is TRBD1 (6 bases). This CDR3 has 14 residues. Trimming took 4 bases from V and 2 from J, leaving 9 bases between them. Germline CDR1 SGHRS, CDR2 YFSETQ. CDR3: CASSHTGTNEKLFF. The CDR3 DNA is TGCGCCAGCAGCCACACAGGGACTAATGAAAAACTGTTTTTT.

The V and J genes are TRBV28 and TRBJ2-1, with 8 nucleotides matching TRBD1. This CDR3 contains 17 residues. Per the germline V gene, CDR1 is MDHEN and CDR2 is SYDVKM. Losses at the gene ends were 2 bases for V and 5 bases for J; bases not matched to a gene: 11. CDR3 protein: CASSLMAGDRTNNEQFF. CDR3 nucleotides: TGTGCCAGCAGTTTAATGGCTGGGGACAGGACAAACAATGAGCAGTTCTTC.

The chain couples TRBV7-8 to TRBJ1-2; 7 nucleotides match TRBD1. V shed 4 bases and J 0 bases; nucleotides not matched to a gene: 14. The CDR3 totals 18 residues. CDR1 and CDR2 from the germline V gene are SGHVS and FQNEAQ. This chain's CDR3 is CASSSLPGQSYANYGYTF. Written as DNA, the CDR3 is TGTGCCAGCAGCTCACTACCGGGACAGAGTTATGCTAACTATGGCTACACCTTC.

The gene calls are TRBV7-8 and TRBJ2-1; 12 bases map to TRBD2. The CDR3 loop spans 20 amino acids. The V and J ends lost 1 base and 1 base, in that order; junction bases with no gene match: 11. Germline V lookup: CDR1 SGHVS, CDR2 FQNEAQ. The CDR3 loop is CASSLGSLLAGGPSYNEQFF. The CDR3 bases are TGTGCCAGCAGCTTAGGTTCGTTGCTAGCGGGGGGGCCGTCCTACAATGAGCAGTTCTTC.

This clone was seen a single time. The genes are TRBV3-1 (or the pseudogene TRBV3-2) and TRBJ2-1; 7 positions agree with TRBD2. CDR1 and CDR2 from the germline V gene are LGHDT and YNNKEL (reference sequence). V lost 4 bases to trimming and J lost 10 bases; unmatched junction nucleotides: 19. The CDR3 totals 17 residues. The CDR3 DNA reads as TGTGCCAGCAGCCCGACCGGACTAGTCGGTGGGACTGGGGAGCAGTTCTTC. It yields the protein CASSPTGLVGGTGEQFF.

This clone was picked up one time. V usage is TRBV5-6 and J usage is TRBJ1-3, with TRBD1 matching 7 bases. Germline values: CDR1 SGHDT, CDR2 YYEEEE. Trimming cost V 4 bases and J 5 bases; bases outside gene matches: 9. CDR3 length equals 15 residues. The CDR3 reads CASSPRQGGRNTIYF. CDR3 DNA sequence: TGTGCCAGCAGCCCGAGACAGGGTGGAAGAAACACCATATATTTT.

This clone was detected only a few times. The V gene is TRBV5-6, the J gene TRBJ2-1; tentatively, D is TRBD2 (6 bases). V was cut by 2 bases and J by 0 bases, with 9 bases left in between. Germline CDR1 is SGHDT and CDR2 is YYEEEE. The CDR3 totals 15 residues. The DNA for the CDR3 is TGTGCCAGCAGCTTAACTAGCAGCTCCTACAATGAGCAGTTCTTC. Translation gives CASSLTSSSYNEQFF.

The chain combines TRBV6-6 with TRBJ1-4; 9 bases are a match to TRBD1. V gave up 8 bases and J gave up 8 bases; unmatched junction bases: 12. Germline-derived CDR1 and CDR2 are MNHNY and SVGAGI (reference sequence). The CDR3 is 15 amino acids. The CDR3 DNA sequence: TGTGCCAGCCGGGACAGGGACTTCGGACGAGAAAAACTGTTTTTT. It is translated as CASRDRDFGREKLFF.

CDR3 in amino acids: CASGPGTGSSEQYF. CDR3 in DNA: TGTGCTAGTGGGCCCGGGACAGGGTCATCCGAGCAGTACTTC. The chain combines TRBV12-5 with TRBJ2-7, with 9 bases that match TRBD1. Germline CDR1 and CDR2: LGHNT and FRNRAP. The CDR3 has 14 residues. V lost 6 bases, J lost 6 bases, and 9 bases stayed unmatched.

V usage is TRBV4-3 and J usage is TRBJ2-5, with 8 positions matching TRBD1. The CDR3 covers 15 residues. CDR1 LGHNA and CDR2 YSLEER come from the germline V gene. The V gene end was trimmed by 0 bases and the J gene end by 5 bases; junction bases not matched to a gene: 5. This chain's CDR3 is CASSQDRGQGETQYF. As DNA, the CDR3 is TGCGCCAGCAGCCAAGACAGGGGGCAGGGTGAGACCCAGTACTTC.

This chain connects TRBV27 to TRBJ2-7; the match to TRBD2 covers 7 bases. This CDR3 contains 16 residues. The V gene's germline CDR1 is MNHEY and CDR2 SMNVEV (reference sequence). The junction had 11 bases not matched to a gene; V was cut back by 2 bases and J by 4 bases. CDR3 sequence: CASSLGAGGGPYEQYF. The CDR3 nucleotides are TGTGCCAGCAGTTTAGGGGCAGGCGGGGGACCTTACGAGCAGTACTTC.

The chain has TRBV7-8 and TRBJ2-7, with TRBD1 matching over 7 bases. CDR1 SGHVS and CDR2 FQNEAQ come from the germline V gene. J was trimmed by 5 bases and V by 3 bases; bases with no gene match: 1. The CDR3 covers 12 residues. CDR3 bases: TGTGCCAGCAGCTTCGACAGGGACGAGCAGTACTTC. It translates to CASSFDRDEQYF.

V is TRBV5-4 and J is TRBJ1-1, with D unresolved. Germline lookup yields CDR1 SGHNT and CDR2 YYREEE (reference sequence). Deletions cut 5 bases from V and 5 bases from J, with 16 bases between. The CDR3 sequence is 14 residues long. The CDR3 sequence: CASRRTGKLTEAFF. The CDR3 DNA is TGTGCCAGCAGACGGACGGGGAAGTTAACTGAAGCTTTCTTT.

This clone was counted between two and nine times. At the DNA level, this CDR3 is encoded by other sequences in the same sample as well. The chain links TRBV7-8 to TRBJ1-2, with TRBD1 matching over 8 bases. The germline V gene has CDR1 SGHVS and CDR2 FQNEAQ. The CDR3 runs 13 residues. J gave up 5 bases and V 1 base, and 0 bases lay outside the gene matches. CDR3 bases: TGTGCCAGCAGCTTAGGGACAGGGTATGGCTACACCTTC. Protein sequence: CASSLGTGYGYTF.

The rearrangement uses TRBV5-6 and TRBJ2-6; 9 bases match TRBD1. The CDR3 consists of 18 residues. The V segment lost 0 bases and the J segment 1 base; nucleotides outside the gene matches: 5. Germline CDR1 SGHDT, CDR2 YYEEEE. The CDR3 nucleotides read TGTGCCAGCAGCTTGGACAGGGGGCGCGGGTCTGGGGCCAACGTCCTGACTTTC. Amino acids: CASSLDRGRGSGANVLTF.

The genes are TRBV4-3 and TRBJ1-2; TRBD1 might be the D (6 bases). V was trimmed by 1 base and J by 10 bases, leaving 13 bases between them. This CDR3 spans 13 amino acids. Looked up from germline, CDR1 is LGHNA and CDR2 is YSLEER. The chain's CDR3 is CASSQVGNRAYTF. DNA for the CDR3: TGCGCCAGCAGCCAAGTTGGTAACAGGGCCTACACCTTC.

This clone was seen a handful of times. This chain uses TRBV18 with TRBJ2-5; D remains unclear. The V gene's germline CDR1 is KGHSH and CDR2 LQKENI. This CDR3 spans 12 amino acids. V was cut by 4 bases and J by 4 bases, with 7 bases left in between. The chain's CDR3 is CASSLSGETQYF. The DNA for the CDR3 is TGTGCCAGCTCACTTTCAGGAGAGACCCAGTACTTC. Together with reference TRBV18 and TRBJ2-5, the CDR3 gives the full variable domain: NAGVMQNPRHLVRRRGQEARLRCSPMKGHSHVYWYRQLPEEGLKFMVYLQKENIIDESGMPKERFSAEFPKEGPSILRIQQVVRGDSAAYFCASSLSGETQYFGPGTRLLVL.

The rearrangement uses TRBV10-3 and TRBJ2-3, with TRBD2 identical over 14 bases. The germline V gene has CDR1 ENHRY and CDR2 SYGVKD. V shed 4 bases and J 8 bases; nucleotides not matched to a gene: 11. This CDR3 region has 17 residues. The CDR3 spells CAISASRLAGGLGTQYF. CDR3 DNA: TGTGCCATCAGTGCTTCGAGACTAGCGGGGGGGCTCGGTACGCAGTATTTT.

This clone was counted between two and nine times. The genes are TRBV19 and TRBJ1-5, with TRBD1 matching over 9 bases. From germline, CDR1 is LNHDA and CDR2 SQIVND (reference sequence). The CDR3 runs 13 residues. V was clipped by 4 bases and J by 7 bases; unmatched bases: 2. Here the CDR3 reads CASSTDRGQPQHF. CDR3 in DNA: TGTGCCAGTAGTACCGACAGGGGGCAGCCCCAGCATTTT.

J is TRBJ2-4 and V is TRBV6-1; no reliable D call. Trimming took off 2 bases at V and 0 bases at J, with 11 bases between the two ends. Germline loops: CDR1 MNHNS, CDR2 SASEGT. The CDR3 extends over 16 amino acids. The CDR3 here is CASSEMQVEAKNIQYF. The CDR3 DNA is TGTGCCAGCAGTGAAATGCAGGTGGAAGCCAAAAACATTCAGTACTTC.

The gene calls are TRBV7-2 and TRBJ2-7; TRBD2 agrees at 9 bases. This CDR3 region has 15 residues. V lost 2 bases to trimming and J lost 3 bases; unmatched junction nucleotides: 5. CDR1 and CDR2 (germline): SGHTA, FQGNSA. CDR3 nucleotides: TGTGCCAGCAGCTTAAAGGGACTAGCCCTCTACGAGCAGTACTTC. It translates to CASSLKGLALYEQYF. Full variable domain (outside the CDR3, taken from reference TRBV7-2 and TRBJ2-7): GAGVSQSPSNKVTEKGKDVELRCDPISGHTALYWYRQSLGQGLEFLIYFQGNSAPDKSGLPSDRFSAERTGGSVSTLTIQRTQQEDSAVYLCASSLKGLALYEQYFGPGTRLTVT.